This section outlines one T cell receptor (beta chain) sequence together with its context. The sample is drawn from a study of OX40 agonist ivuxolimab in advanced cancers. The table came from immunoSEQ multiplex PCR; TCRdb's copy has only in-frame clones and leaves some out. The table shows tens of thousands of clones, with approximately 90% occurring only once. Germline V gives CDR1 PRHDT, CDR2 FYEKMQ (reference sequence). The CDR3 consists of 17 residues. This receptor was identified in an adult with an advanced solid tumor such as melanoma, head and neck, liver or kidney cancer. The chain carries TRBV13 and TRBJ2-5; 9 nucleotides line up with TRBD2. The J call may be faulty, since TRBJ2-7 better matches the DNA end. The material was CD4+ or CD8+ T cells sorted from blood, obtained in a trial of the OX40 agonist ivuxolimab. The CDR3: CASSSTGTSISPYEQYF. The CDR3 DNA is TGTGCCAGCAGTTCAACCGGGACTAGCATAAGTCCCTACGAGCAGTACTTC.